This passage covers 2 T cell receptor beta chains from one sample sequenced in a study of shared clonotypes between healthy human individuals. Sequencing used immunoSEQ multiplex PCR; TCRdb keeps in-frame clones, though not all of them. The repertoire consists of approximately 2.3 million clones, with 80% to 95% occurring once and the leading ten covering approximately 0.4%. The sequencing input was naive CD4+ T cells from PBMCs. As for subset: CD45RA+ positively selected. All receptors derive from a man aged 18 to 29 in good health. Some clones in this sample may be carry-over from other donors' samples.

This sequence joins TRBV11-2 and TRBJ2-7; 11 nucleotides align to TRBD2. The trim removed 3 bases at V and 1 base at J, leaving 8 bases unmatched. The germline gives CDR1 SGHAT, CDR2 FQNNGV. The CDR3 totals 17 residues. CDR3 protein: CASSFTSGSFSSYEQYF. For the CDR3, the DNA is TGTGCCAGCAGCTTTACTAGCGGGAGTTTTTCTTCCTACGAGCAGTACTTC.

CDR3 sequence reads: CASSPVSNGGNTIYF. CDR3 in DNA: TGTGCCAGCAGCCCGGTGAGCAACGGCGGAAACACCATATATTTT. V gene TRBV28 combines with J gene TRBJ1-3; D remains ambiguous. This CDR3 comprises 15 residues. Trimming removed 6 bases at V and 4 bases at J, with 16 bases between. CDR1 and CDR2 from the germline V gene are MDHEN and SYDVKM.